The 31 T cell receptor beta chains given below trace back to one sample, sequenced in a study of chemoradiotherapy in HPV16-positive cancers (dated by TCRdb to between 2021 and 2023). Library preparation employed the immunoSEQ multiplex PCR assay. Sourced from immuneACCESS, this table was stored by TCRdb with only in-frame sequences that have V and J called. A share of the clones is absent; for the studies checked, an unresolved V gene accounts for under half, and the remainder has no known explanation. The sample table lists about 53,000 clones, about 88% of them with a count of one. The ten largest clonotypes hold roughly 3.3% of the sample. Sequenced material: blood, taken from a patient who underwent chemoradiotherapy. These TCRs come from a human donor with HPV-associated anogenital cancer.

This rearrangement joins TRBV11-2 to TRBJ2-3; D might be TRBD2 (7 bases). The germline CDR1 and CDR2 sequences are SGHAT and FQNNGV. The V end lost 3 bases, the J end lost 2 bases, and 12 bases lay between the germline ends. This CDR3 contains 15 residues. CDR3 protein: CASSFAGGHTDTQYF. The DNA for the CDR3 is TGTGCCAGCAGCTTTGCCGGGGGGCACACAGATACGCAGTATTTT.

The chain links TRBV14 to TRBJ2-1, with D possibly TRBD2 on 6 matching bases. The germline CDR1 and CDR2 sequences are SGHDN and FVKESK. The length of the CDR3 is 15 residues. Trimming left V 0 bases short and J 4 bases short, with 10 bases between. CDR3 nucleotides: TGTGCCAGCAGCCAAGATTCTGGGACTTACAATGAGCAGTTCTTC. It yields the protein CASSQDSGTYNEQFF.

The rearrangement uses TRBV2 and TRBJ2-3, with 9 bases identical to TRBD1. The V segment lost 5 bases and the J segment 2 bases; nucleotides outside the gene matches: 5. The germline V gene has CDR1 SNHLY and CDR2 FYNNEI. CDR3 length: 15 residues. The CDR3 sequence: CASSPGQGTTDTQYF. CDR3 sequence (DNA): TGTGCCAGCAGTCCCGGACAGGGGACCACAGATACGCAGTATTTT.

The J gene is TRBJ1-6, the V gene TRBV9, with 10 bases that match TRBD1. This CDR3 spans 15 amino acids. CDR1 SGDLS and CDR2 YYNGEE come from the germline V gene. V shed 2 bases, J shed 9 bases, and the junction held 5 bases outside the gene matches. CDR3 in amino acids: CASSVQGQGTSPLHF. The CDR3 bases are TGTGCCAGCAGCGTTCAGGGACAGGGGACTTCACCCCTCCACTTT.

The rearrangement links TRBV5-4 to TRBJ1-3, with 12 bases lining up with TRBD1. The J segment lost 3 bases and the V segment lost 4 bases, leaving 8 bases of the junction unmatched. This CDR3 is 17 amino acids long. In germline, CDR1 is SGHNT, CDR2 YYREEE (reference sequence). The CDR3, as DNA: TGTGCCAGCAGCAGCGCCGGGACAGGGGGCGATGGAAACACCATATATTTT. This gives the protein CASSSAGTGGDGNTIYF. The full variable domain, in which reference TRBV5-4 and TRBJ1-3 provide the parts outside the CDR3, is ETGVTQSPTHLIKTRGQQVTLRCSSQSGHNTVSWYQQALGQGPQFIFQYYREEENGRGNFPPRFSGLQFPNYSSELNVNALELDDSALYLCASSSAGTGGDGNTIYFGEGSWLTVV.

The chain has TRBV5-6 and TRBJ2-5; TRBD1 might be the D (6 bases). The CDR3 spans 15 residues. Trimming removed 4 bases at V and 0 bases at J, with 13 bases between. From germline, CDR1 is SGHDT and CDR2 YYEEEE. The DNA for the CDR3 is TGTGCCAGCAGCAAACGACAGGTCTACCAAGAGACCCAGTACTTC. Its protein is CASSKRQVYQETQYF. Full variable domain (outside the CDR3, taken from reference TRBV5-6 and TRBJ2-5): DAGVTQSPTHLIKTRGQQVTLRCSPKSGHDTVSWYQQALGQGPQFIFQYYEEEERQRGNFPDRFSGHQFPNYSSELNVNALLLGDSALYLCASSKRQVYQETQYFGPGTRLLVL.

The CDR3 nucleotides read TGTGCCAGCTCACCAAAGGAGTACGAGCAGTACTTC. Its protein product is CASSPKEYEQYF. The chain employs TRBV18 and TRBJ2-7; the D is unclear. This CDR3 region has 12 residues. Germline values: CDR1 KGHSH, CDR2 LQKENI. Trimming shortened V by 2 bases and J by 4 bases, and 6 bases separated the two germline ends.

The genes are TRBV2 and TRBJ1-4; a possible D gene is TRBD1 (5 bases). Looked up from germline, CDR1 is SNHLY and CDR2 is FYNNEI. The CDR3 runs to 12 residues. V lost 6 bases, J lost 8 bases, and 10 bases lay in between. The CDR3 DNA sequence: TGTGCCAGCAGGGGTGACAGAGAAAAACTGTTTTTT. It specifies CASRGDREKLFF.

Concerning this clone: Relative to the germline gene, one junction end is altered; a read error may explain this. The chain combines TRBV7-7 with TRBJ2-5; 15 positions agree with TRBD2. The CDR3 runs 16 residues. Germline V gives CDR1 SSHAT, CDR2 FNYEAQ (reference sequence). The CDR3 loop is CASSLDGLAGGETQYF. The CDR3 DNA is TGTGCTAGCAGCTTAGACGGACTAGCGGGAGGGGAGACCCAGTACTTC.

This clone was recorded only once. V usage is TRBV29-1 and J usage is TRBJ2-1; 7 positions match TRBD1. The CDR3 has 13 amino acids. Trimming cost V 4 bases and J 2 bases; bases outside gene matches: 2. Germline V gives CDR1 SQVTM, CDR2 ANQGSEA. The CDR3 DNA is TGCAGCGTTGCCCAGGGGGCCTACAATGAGCAGTTCTTC. It yields the protein CSVAQGAYNEQFF.

The V call is TRBV5-1, the J call TRBJ2-2, with TRBD1 as a possible D gene (6 bases). CDR3 size: 17 residues. In germline, CDR1 is SGHRS, CDR2 YFSETQ. Trimming shortened V by 3 bases and J by 2 bases, and 17 bases separated the two germline ends. This CDR3 reads CASSSQGSRVNTGELFF. The CDR3 DNA sequence: TGCGCCAGCAGCTCGCAGGGGTCCCGAGTTAACACCGGGGAGCTGTTTTTT.

The chain joins TRBV2 to TRBJ2-1; TRBD1 aligns across 7 bases. The CDR3 is made up of 16 amino acids. V lost 2 bases to trimming and J lost 6 bases; unmatched junction nucleotides: 10. The germline gives CDR1 SNHLY, CDR2 FYNNEI. The CDR3 reads CASSERRGGAVNEQFF. The CDR3 DNA reads TGTGCCAGCAGTGAAAGAAGAGGGGGCGCGGTCAATGAGCAGTTCTTC.

This clone has only one observation. This rearrangement joins TRBV30 to TRBJ2-1; maybe TRBD2 (6 bases). The V end lost 5 bases, the J end lost 1 base, and 15 bases lay between the germline ends. The CDR3 length is 15 residues. Germline V lookup: CDR1 GTSNPN, CDR2 SVGIG (reference sequence). The chain's CDR3 is CAWDPGGGSYNEQFF. For the CDR3, the DNA is TGTGCCTGGGATCCGGGTGGGGGGTCCTACAATGAGCAGTTCTTC.

V gene TRBV2 combines with J gene TRBJ1-2, with unresolved D. Germline V gene lookup returns CDR1 SNHLY and CDR2 FYNNEI. The CDR3 is made up of 13 amino acids. V gave up 6 bases and J gave up 6 bases, with 14 bases separating them. The CDR3 DNA follows: TGTGCCAGCAGGGGGATGGGGAATCATGGCTACACCTTC. It specifies CASRGMGNHGYTF.

The chain carries TRBV19 and TRBJ1-1; 8 bases are a match to TRBD1. Germline lookup yields CDR1 LNHDA and CDR2 SQIVND (reference sequence). V was clipped by 5 bases and J by 5 bases; unmatched bases: 7. The CDR3 contains 14 residues. DNA for the CDR3: TGTGCCAGTAGTGTGGAACAGGGGGTGACTGAAGCTTTCTTT. Translated, it gives CASSVEQGVTEAFF.

This chain uses TRBV28 with TRBJ2-3; D call uncertain. V was shortened by 4 bases and J by 0 bases, with 14 bases between the two germline ends. Germline CDR1 reads MDHEN; CDR2 reads SYDVKM. The CDR3 spans 16 residues. The CDR3 loop is CASSYLHIASTDTQYF. DNA for the CDR3: TGTGCCAGCAGTTATCTCCATATCGCTAGCACAGATACGCAGTATTTT. The full variable domain, completed using reference TRBV28 and TRBJ2-3, is DVKVTQSSRYLVKRTGEKVFLECVQDMDHENMFWYRQDPGLGLRLIYFSYDVKMKEKGDIPEGYSVSREKKERFSLILESASTNQTSMYLCASSYLHIASTDTQYFGPGTRLTVL.

The rearrangement links TRBV30 to TRBJ1-4; 8 bases map to TRBD1. V lost 3 bases to trimming and J lost 7 bases; unmatched junction nucleotides: 10. The germline CDR1 and CDR2 sequences are GTSNPN and SVGIG (reference sequence). The CDR3 is 15 amino acids. The CDR3 region has the DNA TGTGCCTGGAGATCCGGGCAGGGGGCGAGTGAAAAACTGTTTTTT. This gives the protein CAWRSGQGASEKLFF.

The rearrangement links TRBV6-5 to TRBJ2-7, with TRBD2 matching 12 bases. The CDR3 has 15 residues. Germline V gene lookup returns CDR1 MNHEY and CDR2 SVGAGI. V dropped 5 bases and J dropped 7; count of bases not matched to a gene: 9. CDR3 region: CASSPTSGSPREQYF. In nucleotides, the CDR3 is TGTGCCAGCAGTCCGACTAGCGGGAGCCCCCGGGAGCAGTACTTC.

This clone was seen only a few times. The gene calls are TRBV5-6 and TRBJ1-5; the match to TRBD1 covers 8 bases. Germline V lookup: CDR1 SGHDT, CDR2 YYEEEE. This CDR3 is 14 amino acids long. V dropped 6 bases and J dropped 6; count of bases not matched to a gene: 8. As DNA, the CDR3 is TGTGCCAGCACCTCCGGGACAGGCCCTCAGCCCCAGCATTTT. It yields the protein CASTSGTGPQPQHF. Full variable domain (outside the CDR3, taken from reference TRBV5-6 and TRBJ1-5): DAGVTQSPTHLIKTRGQQVTLRCSPKSGHDTVSWYQQALGQGPQFIFQYYEEEERQRGNFPDRFSGHQFPNYSSELNVNALLLGDSALYLCASTSGTGPQPQHFGDGTRLSIL.

The V and J genes are TRBV9 and TRBJ2-2; 8 positions match TRBD1. Germline loops: CDR1 SGDLS, CDR2 YYNGEE. This CDR3 has 17 residues. J gave up 0 bases and V 3 bases, and 7 bases lay outside the gene matches. CDR3 loop: CASSEPGQDANTGELFF. CDR3 in DNA: TGTGCCAGCAGCGAGCCGGGACAGGACGCGAACACCGGGGAGCTGTTTTTT.

This rearrangement joins TRBV11-2 to TRBJ2-2; D remains unclear. This CDR3 spans 15 amino acids. Per the germline V gene, CDR1 is SGHAT and CDR2 is FQNNGV. V shed 3 bases and J shed 5 bases, with 13 bases lying between them. This chain's CDR3 is CASSLEDGRTGELFF. The DNA of the CDR3 is TGTGCCAGCAGCTTGGAAGATGGAAGGACCGGGGAGCTGTTTTTT.

The chain combines TRBV4-3 with TRBJ1-5, with TRBD1 as a possible D gene (5 bases). V lost 0 bases and J lost 7, with 13 bases in between. The CDR3 sequence is 15 residues long. Germline CDR1 LGHNA, CDR2 YSLEER. The CDR3 bases are TGCGCCAGCAGCCAAGAAACGGGGCATGGGCAGCCCCAGCATTTT. It is translated as CASSQETGHGQPQHF.

The chain combines TRBV5-4 with TRBJ2-1, with 9 bases that match TRBD2. V dropped 4 bases and J dropped 7; count of bases not matched to a gene: 3. The germline V gene has CDR1 SGHNT and CDR2 YYREEE (reference sequence). This CDR3 spans 13 amino acids. The CDR3 reads CASSLSGGNEQFF. The DNA of the CDR3 is TGTGCCAGCAGCCTTAGCGGGGGAAATGAGCAGTTCTTC.

This sequence joins TRBV7-9 and TRBJ2-1; tentatively, D is TRBD2 (6 bases). Per germline, CDR1 SEHNR and CDR2 FQNEAQ (reference sequence). Between the trimmed V and J ends, which lost 2 bases and 5 bases, there was a span of 7 bases. CDR3 length equals 13 residues. The CDR3 region is CASSLWEDNEQFF. For the CDR3, the DNA is TGTGCCAGCAGCTTATGGGAGGACAATGAGCAGTTCTTC.

CDR3: CASSRQGTDTQYF. The CDR3 region has the DNA TGTGCCAGCAGTCGACAGGGTACAGATACGCAGTATTTT. V usage is TRBV6-5 and J usage is TRBJ2-3; 7 nucleotides match TRBD1. CDR3 length: 13 residues. Trimming removed 5 bases from V and 3 bases from J; junction bases left unmatched: 2. The germline V gene has CDR1 MNHEY and CDR2 SVGAGI.

The V call is TRBV7-9, the J call TRBJ1-6, with D tentatively TRBD1 (5 bases). The V end was cut by 5 bases, the J end by 7 bases, with 15 bases between. The CDR3 runs to 15 residues. From germline, CDR1 is SEHNR and CDR2 FQNEAQ (reference sequence). In DNA form, the CDR3 reads TGTGCCAGCAGCCGTGGGGGGACGGAGAATTCACCCCTCCACTTT. Protein: CASSRGGTENSPLHF.

The chain has TRBV10-1 and TRBJ2-2; D might be TRBD2 (6 bases). Germline V CDR1 and CDR2: WNHNN, SYGVQD (reference sequence). This CDR3 contains 15 residues. Trimming pared 6 bases from V and 0 bases from J, leaving 11 bases between. The CDR3 DNA follows: TGCGCCAGCAGCGCCGGGACTTCGAACACCGGGGAGCTGTTTTTT. Translation gives CASSAGTSNTGELFF.

V and J are TRBV11-1 and TRBJ2-1; 10 bases fit TRBD1. J lost 7 bases, V lost 5 bases, and 11 bases had no gene match. This CDR3 has 16 residues. The germline CDR1 and CDR2 sequences are SGHAT and FQDESV (reference sequence). The CDR3 DNA follows: TGTGCCAGCAGCCCATCGGGCGACAGGGGGCCGAATGAGCAGTTCTTC. The encoded protein is CASSPSGDRGPNEQFF.

The chain recombines TRBV5-4 with TRBJ2-1; 7 positions match TRBD1. Unmatched junction bases numbered 2, after V lost 0 bases and J lost 2 bases. This CDR3 contains 15 residues. Germline V gives CDR1 SGHNT, CDR2 YYREEE (reference sequence). This CDR3 reads CASSLGGTAYNEQFF. The DNA of the CDR3 is TGTGCCAGCAGCTTGGGGGGGACAGCCTACAATGAGCAGTTCTTC.

The chain is built from TRBV14 and TRBJ2-2; 7 bases match TRBD2. This CDR3 contains 15 residues. CDR1 is SGHDN and CDR2 is FVKESK in the germline V gene. J lost 6 bases, V lost 4 bases, and 8 bases had no gene match. The CDR3 region has the DNA TGTGCCAGCAGCCGAGGAGGCCGGGGGGCCGGGGAGCTGTTTTTT. This codes for CASSRGGRGAGELFF.

This sequence joins TRBV30 and TRBJ1-5; D gene ambiguous. Germline CDR1 is GTSNPN and CDR2 is SVGIG (reference sequence). Trimming removed 6 bases at V and 2 bases at J, with 11 bases between. The CDR3 runs to 13 residues. The CDR3 nucleotides are TGTGCCTGCCGGACTGGACGCAATCAGCCCCAGCATTTT. Translating gives CACRTGRNQPQHF.